This TCR beta chain was captured in a study of T cell responses to AZD1222 COVID-19 vaccine (dated by TCRdb to the early 2020s). At the level of the whole study: AZD1222 recipients whose second dose came at about 4 weeks and those whose second dose came at about 12 weeks were combined into one group, since spike-specific TCR depth and breadth did not differ between the two schedules. TCR sequencing covered some 240 trial participants: 207 given two doses of AZD1222 and approximately 25 given two doses of MenACWY control vaccine. Trial participants were enrolled by age into subgroups of 18-55, 56-69 and 70-plus years, and around 150, 28 and 57 TCR-sequenced participants, respectively, were included in these subgroups. Results the study describes overall, beyond this receptor: Conclusions about previously exposed vaccinees were limited because only six AZD1222 recipients were SARS-CoV-2 seropositive at baseline. In the small 56-69-year group, the increase in depth fell short of significance, most likely because of low power. After two AZD1222 doses, both the breadth and the depth of spike-specific TCRs were significantly higher than at day 0 and than in MenACWY recipients. Reportedly, almost half of the unique spike-specific TCRs recognized epitopes lying outside the regions that are mutated in the B.1.351 and B.1.1.7 variants. Participants were mostly white British, with more females than males. The authors suggested clonal diversity may have been underestimated. No day 14 peak-response samples were available, so repertoires were characterized only after the peak T cell response. The whole spike protein was spanned by vaccine-associated CD4 TCRs, and dominant responses were seen in regions 160-218 and 743-854.

This clone was recorded only once. It has no known antigen specificity. Base qualities are not provided; no much larger clone lies one nucleotide away. The sample's time point, from its label and the paper: baseline before first vaccination. Vaccinee samples were obtained from the UK trials COV001 and COV002, which included a single-blind randomized controlled phase 2/3 trial of AZD1222 (ChAdOx1 nCoV-19) in healthy adults. For TCRbeta chain sequencing, PBMC samples were collected from trial participants at day 0 and at day 28 after the second dose. V is pared back by 4 bases and J by 10 bases, with 15 bases lying between the germline termini. The CDR3 measures 13 amino acids from cysteine to phenylalanine. Only the CDR3 region is kept as DNA, spanning 39 bases read in frame from base 1. Per the germline V gene, MNHEY is the CDR1 and SVGAGI is the CDR2. The CDR3 regions of human TCRbeta chains were analyzed by immunosequencing. Per the original workflow: TCRs in the repertoires were matched against a reference library of SARS-CoV-2-specific TCRs that had been generated with the MIRA antigen-specificity platform. Breadth was defined as the fraction of unique TCRs that were SARS-CoV-2-associated. Depth was defined as the fraction of total T cells that were SARS-CoV-2-associated. Using the MIRA data, every spike-specific TCR was mapped to the spike region that the TCR reacted to and assigned to either a CD4 or a CD8 class. Log10-transformed breadth and depth values were compared by one-way ANOVA with Sidak's multiple comparisons tests. The table was pulled from immuneACCESS by TCRdb, which kept in-frame rearrangements only. Such tables lose some clones; where checked, under half of the loss comes from unresolved V genes, and the rest has no known cause. Clone size and V and J calls were adopted from that table, with D and trimming inferred from the DNA. This sample is represented by approximately 140,000 clones; more than 70% of them were singletons. The top ten constitute 2.5% to 3.5% of the sample.

The receptor was derived from an adult in good health. Here the chain combines TRBV6-5 and TRBJ2-3; the D gene cannot be resolved reliably. The starting material was peripheral blood, obtained on day 0 of AZD1222 vaccination. The CDR3 amino acid sequence is: CASSSRTGLSQYF. The DNA is TGTGCCAGCAGTTCACGAACTGGTTTGTCGCAGTATTTT.